This T cell receptor (beta chain) was documented in a study of cytomegalovirus exposure and HLA in healthy donors. Study information: There were under 130 million unique TCR beta sequences, drawn from around 180 million T cells, in an earlier analysis. Study-wide points: Exclusion applied to some V segments, including TRBV6-2 and TRBV6-3, as they were indistinguishable. There were a few CMV-associated chains whose specificity for CMV antigens was confirmed in vitro. In an earlier analysis, in roughly 600 donors, most V segments appeared productive either ~87% or ~30% of the time.

To note about this clone: Its antigen is currently unknown.

The PCR made use of 60 Vbeta and 13 Jbeta primers. Some clones are missing from TCRdb's copy, which holds only in-frame ones; the method was immunoSEQ multiplex PCR. This table holds about 120,000 clones, around 76% found once. Germline lookup yields CDR1 SGHVS and CDR2 FQNEAQ. V was trimmed by 6 bases and J by 1 base, leaving 9 bases between them. The CDR3 sequence is 13 residues long. This clonotype was sampled from a man aged 60 to 75 in good health and CMV-seropositive. The genes are TRBV7-8 and TRBJ1-1; a weak D match, TRBD1 (6 bases). Sequencing used PBMCs. The CDR3 region is CASSRTENTEAFF. The CDR3 DNA follows: TGTGCCAGCAGTCGGACAGAGAACACTGAAGCTTTCTTT.